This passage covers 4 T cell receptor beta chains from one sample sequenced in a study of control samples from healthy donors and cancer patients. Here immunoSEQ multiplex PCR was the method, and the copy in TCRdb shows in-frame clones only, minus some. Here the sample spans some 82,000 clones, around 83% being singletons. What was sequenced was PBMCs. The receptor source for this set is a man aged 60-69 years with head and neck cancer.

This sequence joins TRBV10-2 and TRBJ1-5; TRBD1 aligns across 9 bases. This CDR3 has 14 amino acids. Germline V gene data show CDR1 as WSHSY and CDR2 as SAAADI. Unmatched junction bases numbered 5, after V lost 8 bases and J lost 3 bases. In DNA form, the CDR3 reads TGCGCCAGCTCGGGACAGGGTCACAATCAGCCCCAGCATTTT. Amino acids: CASSGQGHNQPQHF.

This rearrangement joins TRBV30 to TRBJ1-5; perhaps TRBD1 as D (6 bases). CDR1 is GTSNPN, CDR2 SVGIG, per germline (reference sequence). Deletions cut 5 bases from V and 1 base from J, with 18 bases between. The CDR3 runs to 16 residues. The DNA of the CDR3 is TGTGCCTGGTTGCGGACAGTCGTCATCAGCAATCAGCCCCAGCATTTT. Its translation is CAWLRTVVISNQPQHF.

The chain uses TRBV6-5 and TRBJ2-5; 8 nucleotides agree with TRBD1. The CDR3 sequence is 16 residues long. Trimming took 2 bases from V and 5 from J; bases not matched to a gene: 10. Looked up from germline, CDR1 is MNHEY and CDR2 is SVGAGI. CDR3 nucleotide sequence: TGTGCCAGCAGTTACAACGGACAGGGTATTACCGAGACCCAGTACTTC. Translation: CASSYNGQGITETQYF.

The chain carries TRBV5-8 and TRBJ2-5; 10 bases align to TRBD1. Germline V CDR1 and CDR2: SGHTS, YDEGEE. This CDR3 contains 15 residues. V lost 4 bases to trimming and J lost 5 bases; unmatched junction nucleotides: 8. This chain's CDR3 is CASSPRTGGWETQYF. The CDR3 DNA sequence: TGTGCCAGCAGCCCACGGACAGGGGGGTGGGAGACCCAGTACTTC.